This record looks at one T cell receptor (beta chain) sequence and its context. Libraries were prepared by immunoSEQ multiplex PCR; TCRdb keeps only in-frame clonotypes and omits some of them. The sample lists 150,000 or so clones, around 92% seen once, with 4.8% in the top ten. This sample is part of a study of blood T cell repertoires in COVID-19. The CDR3 is 16 amino acids. Germline CDR1 is SGHAT and CDR2 is FQDESV (reference sequence). The ends were cut back, 5 bases at V and 1 base at J, with 16 bases in the middle. The chain employs TRBV11-1 and TRBJ2-3; D remains unclear. Sequencing was carried out using peripheral blood. This clonotype was sampled from a man between 25 and 39 years old with COVID-19, enrolled during active disease. CDR3 bases: TGTGCCAGCAGCATCGGAGTGGCCACCCGCACAGATACGCAGTATTTT. It encodes CASSIGVATRTDTQYF.